This T cell receptor (beta chain) was profiled in a study of PD-1 blockade in classical Hodgkin lymphoma. The patients all showed relapse after autologous stem cell transplantation, while their brentuximab vedotin exposure varied. Assay used: immunoSEQ multiplex PCR; TCRdb lists only in-frame clones, some missing. The sample includes over 15,000 clones, 75% to 85% of them seen just once. Germline V gene data show CDR1 as LGHNT and CDR2 as FRNRAP. The V and J ends lost 4 bases and 2 bases, in that order; junction bases with no gene match: 7. The CDR3 is 17 residues long. The chain uses TRBV12-5 and TRBJ1-4; 10 positions match TRBD1. The sample consisted of peripheral blood mononuclear cells (PBMCs), taken before the second cycle of nivolumab. The clonotype originates from a human donor with classical Hodgkin lymphoma. The CDR3 coding sequence is TGTGCTAGTGGTTCCCCGACAGGGGGCTCGACTAATGAAAAACTGTTTTTT. Translated, it gives CASGSPTGGSTNEKLFF.